One sample yielded the 8 T cell receptor beta chains listed below, sequenced in a study of shared clonotypes between healthy human individuals. TCRdb's table, derived via immunoSEQ multiplex PCR, lists solely in-frame clones and lacks some. This sample yields more than 1.2 million clones, of which 98% to 99% are seen a single time; around 0.38% belongs to the top ten. Sequenced material: naive CD4+ T cells sorted from blood. Subset denoted: CD45RA+ positively selected. The receptors were gathered from a man aged 25-45 years in good health.

The chain couples TRBV9 to TRBJ2-3; D remains unclear. The V end lost 4 bases, the J end lost 3 bases, and 12 bases lay between the germline ends. The CDR3 runs to 14 residues. CDR1 SGDLS and CDR2 YYNGEE come from the germline V gene. The DNA for the CDR3 is TGTGCCAGCAGCCGATCGGCGAGTACAGATACGCAGTATTTT. Amino acid sequence: CASSRSASTDTQYF.

The chain combines TRBV29-1 with TRBJ2-5; tentatively, D is TRBD1 (6 bases). Trimming took off 6 bases at V and 4 bases at J, with 15 bases between the two ends. Germline V gives CDR1 SQVTM, CDR2 ANQGSEA. This CDR3 has 13 amino acids. The CDR3 DNA sequence: TGCAGCGTGAACAGGGTGGTAGGAGAGACCCAGTACTTC. It specifies CSVNRVVGETQYF.

This sequence joins TRBV5-1 and TRBJ1-4; D is ambiguous. V was clipped by 1 base and J by 6 bases, with 19 bases between them. The CDR3 runs 17 residues. CDR1 and CDR2 (germline): SGHRS, YFSETQ. The DNA of the CDR3 is TGCGCCAGCAGCTTGAATCATGCACCCCTAGGGTATGAAAAACTGTTTTTT. Its translation: CASSLNHAPLGYEKLFF.

The chain couples TRBV2 to TRBJ2-2, with 8 bases that match TRBD2. Germline values: CDR1 SNHLY, CDR2 FYNNEI. After removal of 6 bases from V and 5 bases from J, the junction contained 8 bases not matched to a gene. This CDR3 spans 15 amino acids. This CDR3 reads CASRDSGMLTGELFF. CDR3 nucleotides: TGTGCCAGCAGGGATAGCGGGATGTTAACCGGGGAGCTGTTTTTT.

This chain links TRBV5-1 with TRBJ1-2; 11 bases line up with TRBD1. Germline values: CDR1 SGHRS, CDR2 YFSETQ. J was trimmed by 7 bases and V by 4 bases; bases with no gene match: 3. The CDR3 contains 13 residues. DNA for the CDR3: TGCGCCAGCAGCCCGGGACAGGGGGTTGGCTACACCTTC. Protein sequence: CASSPGQGVGYTF.

A single count supports this clone. The rearrangement joins TRBV11-2 to TRBJ2-1; D is unclear. The CDR3 spans 14 residues. The ends were cut back, 6 bases at V and 3 bases at J, with 12 bases in the middle. Looked up from germline, CDR1 is SGHAT and CDR2 is FQNNGV. The CDR3 loop is CASSSQSLYNEQFF. CDR3 bases: TGTGCCAGCAGTAGCCAGAGCCTCTACAATGAGCAGTTCTTC.

The sample holds a few counts of this clone. Other DNA sequences in the same sample also yield this CDR3. V and J are TRBV28 and TRBJ1-2; TRBD1 is a possible D gene (6 bases). Deletions cut 6 bases from V and 1 base from J, with 9 bases between. The CDR3 has 13 amino acids. CDR1 and CDR2 (germline): MDHEN, SYDVKM. CDR3 residues: CASSTGRNYGYTF. CDR3 nucleotide sequence: TGTGCCAGCAGCACAGGGCGTAACTATGGCTACACCTTC.

The J gene is TRBJ1-5, the V gene TRBV7-9, with D perhaps TRBD1 (6 bases). Between the trimmed V and J ends, which lost 1 base and 7 bases, there was a span of 14 bases. In germline, CDR1 is SEHNR, CDR2 FQNEAQ (reference sequence). The CDR3 runs 15 residues. The CDR3 DNA reads as TGTGCCAGCAGCTTAGGAGGGAACAGGGTCCAGCCCCAGCATTTT. Translating gives CASSLGGNRVQPQHF.